This TCR beta chain was identified during a study of T cells in Graves' hyperthyroidism and ophthalmopathy. General observations from the study: Ophthalmopathy was identified by the model a median about 6 months ahead of onset.

On this clonotype itself: The antigen remains unidentified.

Germline CDR1 SGHTA, CDR2 FQGNSA. This CDR3 has 17 amino acids. V gave up 5 bases and J gave up 3 bases; unmatched junction bases: 15. Patients having uncontrolled infection, another autoimmune disease, pregnancy or lactation were not included. The diagnostic basis comprised clinical symptoms, serum thyroxine and TRAb, thyroid ultrasound and orbital computed tomography. Amplified regions were TCR beta CDR3 sequences from RNA transcripts. First-round RT-PCR of the TCR CDR3 relied on the HTBI primer set. TCRdb itself ran the multiplex PCR reads through MiXCR, one entry per CDR3 protein. Among around 660,000 distinct CDR3 sequences listed, approximately 42% were seen once.

The clonotype was recovered from an adult man with Graves' disease, either hyperthyroidism or ophthalmopathy (not recorded which). The chain links TRBV7-2 to TRBJ1-2; TRBD1 agrees at 7 bases. The specimen sequenced was peripheral blood or thyroid tissue (not recorded which). The DNA for the CDR3 is TGTGCCAGCAGCCCTACCCGCGGGACAGAAAGACACTATGGCTACACCTTC. Amino acids: CASSPTRGTERHYGYTF.